The 9 T cell receptor beta chains in this list originate from one sample, sequenced in a study of T cell repertoires in cytomegalovirus infection. Their target antigens are unknown. Using its own MiXCR run on the reads, TCRdb lists one record per CDR3 protein. Among around 100,000 distinct CDR3 sequences, less than 55% were seen once, and the ten largest hold around 70%. The input for sequencing was CD8+ T cells from cultured PBMCs, taken from culture after CMV antigen stimulation. The receptors shown here come from a human donor in good health (CMV status not recorded). Some clones in this sample may be carry-over from other donors' samples.

The CDR3 loop reads CASSPGLANYEQYF. The CDR3, as DNA: TGTGCCAGCAGTCCGGGACTAGCGAACTACGAGCAGTACTTC. The chain couples TRBV12-3 or TRBV12-4 to TRBJ2-7, with 10 bases aligning to TRBD2. V dropped 5 bases and J dropped 3; count of bases not matched to a gene: 4. The CDR3 covers 14 residues.

This clonotype was picked up a small number of times. The J gene is TRBJ1-4, the V gene TRBV7-8; no clear D gene. V lost 1 base and J lost 4, with 10 bases in between. CDR3 length: 15 amino acids. From germline, CDR1 is SGHVS and CDR2 FQNEAQ. CDR3 loop: CASSLESGFNEKLFF. The CDR3 nucleotides read TGTGCCAGCAGCTTAGAATCAGGATTTAATGAAAAACTGTTTTTT.

This clonotype has more than one count but fewer than ten. The gene calls are TRBV4-1 and TRBJ2-3; 10 nucleotides match TRBD2. CDR1 is MGHRA, CDR2 YSYEKL, per germline. V trimming: 3 bases; J trimming: 4 bases; junction bases outside the gene matches: 4. There are 15 residues in the CDR3. The chain's CDR3 is CASSHLAGESDTQYF. The CDR3 region has the DNA TGCGCCAGCAGCCACCTAGCGGGAGAGTCAGATACGCAGTATTTT.

This chain links TRBV6-1 with TRBJ2-6, with a possible D match to TRBD2 (6 bases). Trimming removed 0 bases from V and 5 bases from J, with 14 bases in between. The CDR3 is made up of 17 amino acids. The germline V gene has CDR1 MNHNS and CDR2 SASEGT. The CDR3 sequence is CASSEAVAGIRANVLTF. In DNA, the CDR3 is TGTGCCAGCAGTGAAGCAGTCGCGGGGATAAGGGCCAACGTCCTGACTTTC.

Written as DNA, the CDR3 is TGTGCCAGCACCGAACCCGGGACACCCGAGCAGTACTTC. Residues: CASTEPGTPEQYF. The chain has TRBV28 and TRBJ2-7; possible D gene TRBD1, 6 bases. Trimming removed 7 bases at V and 6 bases at J, with 16 bases between. The CDR3 length is 13 residues. Germline CDR1 is MDHEN and CDR2 is SYDVKM. The whole variable domain, filled in from reference TRBV28 and TRBJ2-7, reads DVKVTQSSRYLVKRTGEKVFLECVQDMDHENMFWYRQDPGLGLRLIYFSYDVKMKEKGDIPEGYSVSREKKERFSLILESASTNQTSMYLCASTEPGTPEQYFGPGTRLTVT.

This chain links TRBV29-1 with TRBJ1-1, with TRBD1 identical over 9 bases. From germline, CDR1 is SQVTM and CDR2 ANQGSEA. V lost 7 bases and J lost 5; bases outside the gene matches: 11. CDR3 length: 14 amino acids. The DNA of the CDR3 is TGCAGCGCCTTCTCTTGGACAGGGGCTACTGAAGCTTTCTTT. Protein: CSAFSWTGATEAFF.

Here the CDR3 DNA reads TGCAGTGCTAGACGGGCAGGGAGCTCCTATAATTCACCCCTCCACTTT. Encoded protein: CSARRAGSSYNSPLHF. V gene TRBV20-1 combines with J gene TRBJ1-6; D possibly corresponds to TRBD1 (5 bases). V lost 2 bases, J lost 0 bases, and 11 bases lay in between. In germline, CDR1 is DFQATT, CDR2 SNEGSKA (reference sequence). The CDR3 spans 16 residues.

The CDR3 reads CASSELGSGYNEQFF. The CDR3, as DNA: TGTGCCAGCAGTGAACTAGGAAGCGGCTACAATGAGCAGTTCTTC. V gene TRBV6-1 combines with J gene TRBJ2-1; D possibly corresponds to TRBD2 (5 bases). CDR3 length: 15 amino acids. Germline V gene lookup returns CDR1 MNHNS and CDR2 SASEGT. V was clipped by 2 bases and J by 3 bases, with 11 bases between them.

This clonotype has ten or more counts. The genes are TRBV6-5 and TRBJ2-1; D is possibly TRBD1 (6 bases). The CDR3 covers 13 residues. Germline lookup yields CDR1 MNHEY and CDR2 SVGAGI. V was clipped by 10 bases and J by 6 bases, with 16 bases between them. The CDR3 protein is CATGQLQGNEQFF. Here the CDR3 DNA reads TGTGCCACCGGACAGTTACAGGGCAATGAGCAGTTCTTC.